The 24 T cell receptor beta chains below all came from one sample that was sequenced in a study of lymphopenia after photon versus proton radiotherapy. This table comes from immunoSEQ multiplex PCR, and its TCRdb copy is limited to in-frame clones, with some not included. The sample carries 28,000 or so clones, 85% recorded once. The source material was peripheral blood, sampled from a patient treated with photon-based radiotherapy. These receptors all come from a man younger than 45 with gastric cancer.

The chain carries TRBV19 and TRBJ1-4; no firm D call. The V and J ends lost 9 bases and 3 bases respectively, with 14 bases between them. The germline CDR1 and CDR2 sequences are LNHDA and SQIVND (reference sequence). The CDR3 is made up of 14 amino acids. CDR3 loop: CASGQGRANEKLFF. CDR3 nucleotide sequence: TGTGCCAGCGGCCAAGGGAGGGCTAATGAAAAACTGTTTTTT.

V usage is TRBV5-6 and J usage is TRBJ1-1; a weak D match, TRBD1 (5 bases). Germline V gene data show CDR1 as SGHDT and CDR2 as YYEEEE. The CDR3 sequence is 14 residues long. V was clipped by 2 bases and J by 2 bases, with 10 bases between them. CDR3 loop: CASSFNRLNTEAFF. The DNA of the CDR3 is TGTGCCAGCAGCTTCAACAGGTTAAACACTGAAGCTTTCTTT.

The chain combines TRBV10-3 with TRBJ2-7; TRBD2 matches at 8 bases. CDR3 length: 15 residues. With V trimmed by 4 bases and J by 1 base, 6 bases remained unmatched. Germline loops: CDR1 ENHRY, CDR2 SYGVKD. The CDR3 coding sequence is TGTGCCATCAGTGGGTTCGCGGGAGGATCCTACGAGCAGTACTTC. Translated: CAISGFAGGSYEQYF.

The chain has TRBV7-3 and TRBJ2-1, with D unclear. V lost 2 bases and J 7 bases, leaving 9 bases between the germline ends. Germline CDR1 reads SGHTA; CDR2 reads FQGTGA. CDR3 size: 13 residues. In DNA, the CDR3 is TGTGCCAGCAGCTTAGGAGCGAATAATGAGCAGTTCTTC. Protein: CASSLGANNEQFF.

V usage is TRBV6-1 and J usage is TRBJ2-2; 14 nucleotides match TRBD2. CDR1 and CDR2 from the germline V gene are MNHNS and SASEGT. Unmatched junction bases numbered 3, after V lost 6 bases and J lost 6 bases. The CDR3 consists of 15 residues. The CDR3 reads CASRLTSGGAGELFF. CDR3 sequence (DNA): TGTGCCAGCAGATTGACTAGCGGGGGGGCCGGGGAGCTGTTTTTT.

This sequence joins TRBV11-2 and TRBJ1-1; 7 bases are a match to TRBD1. From germline, CDR1 is SGHAT and CDR2 FQNNGV. The CDR3 consists of 14 residues. With 8 bases clipped from V and 0 bases from J, the junction kept 6 bases outside the gene matches. CDR3 region: CASGLTGLNTEAFF. Here the CDR3 DNA reads TGTGCCAGCGGTCTGACAGGGTTGAACACTGAAGCTTTCTTT.

This sequence joins TRBV18 and TRBJ2-1; 10 nucleotides agree with TRBD2. The V segment lost 3 bases and the J segment 4 bases; nucleotides outside the gene matches: 3. The CDR3 is made up of 15 amino acids. Germline CDR1 reads KGHSH; CDR2 reads LQKENI. The CDR3 DNA follows: TGTGCCAGCTCACCTGCTAGCGGGGGATACAATGAGCAGTTCTTC. It yields the protein CASSPASGGYNEQFF.

This clone was counted once. The chain combines TRBV21-1 with TRBJ2-7; no check of the table's D call, TRBD2, against the DNA was made. TRBV21-1 represents a pseudogene. This CDR3 comprises 19 residues. The CDR3 DNA sequence: TGTGCCAGCAGCTTCCAGAGGTGGATTAGCGGGAGGGTCCGCTACGAGCAGTACTTC. Protein product: CASSFQRWISGRVRYEQYF.

The J gene is TRBJ1-2, the V gene TRBV7-9; 7 nucleotides match TRBD1. Germline assignment: CDR1 SEHNR and CDR2 FQNEAQ (reference sequence). The CDR3 has 13 amino acids. The V gene end was trimmed by 5 bases and the J gene end by 6 bases; junction bases not matched to a gene: 6. The DNA of the CDR3 is TGTGCCAGCAGCCCGACAGGGCTGGATGGCTACACCTTC. Translating it yields CASSPTGLDGYTF.

The V gene is TRBV5-1, the J gene TRBJ2-2; D call uncertain. Germline V gene sequence: CDR1 SGHRS, CDR2 YFSETQ. There are 17 residues in the CDR3. Trimming took 0 bases from V and 1 from J, leaving 13 bases between them. The CDR3 region is CASSLGGRRRNTGELFF. The CDR3, as DNA: TGCGCCAGCAGCTTGGGGGGTCGACGGAGGAACACCGGGGAGCTGTTTTTT.

The chain couples TRBV7-8 to TRBJ2-1; perhaps TRBD1 as D (5 bases). The V gene's germline CDR1 is SGHVS and CDR2 FQNEAQ. Trimming stripped 2 bases from V and 1 base from J, with 15 bases between. The CDR3 totals 17 residues. In DNA, the CDR3 is TGTGCCAGCAGCTTATTACAGGAAACTTTTTCCTACAATGAGCAGTTCTTC. It codes for CASSLLQETFSYNEQFF.

The V call is TRBV28, the J call TRBJ2-4; weak D call: TRBD2 (5 bases). The CDR3 is 11 residues long. Germline CDR1 and CDR2: MDHEN and SYDVKM. The V and J ends lost 5 bases and 9 bases respectively, with 8 bases between them. In nucleotides, the CDR3 is TGTGCCAGCAGTCGTGCGGGCATTCAGTACTTC. Protein sequence: CASSRAGIQYF.

This clone turned up a few times. V gene TRBV10-1 combines with J gene TRBJ1-1; a possible D gene is TRBD1 (6 bases). The V gene lost 3 bases and the J gene lost 4 bases, with 18 bases spanning the gap. This CDR3 has 16 residues. The V gene's germline CDR1 is WNHNN and CDR2 SYGVQD (reference sequence). CDR3 in DNA: TGCGCCAGCAGTGAACAGGGTCTGGGGTCGGGCACTGAAGCTTTCTTT. Its protein product is CASSEQGLGSGTEAFF.

This chain joins TRBV28 and TRBJ2-5, with 13 bases matching TRBD2. Per germline, CDR1 MDHEN and CDR2 SYDVKM. The CDR3 length is 19 residues. V lost 6 bases, J lost 5 bases, and 18 bases stayed unmatched. The CDR3 spells CASSPRVRTSGSSYETQYF. The CDR3 DNA reads as TGTGCCAGCAGCCCCAGGGTTCGGACTAGCGGGAGTTCTTACGAGACCCAGTACTTC. The whole variable domain, filled in from reference TRBV28 and TRBJ2-5, reads DVKVTQSSRYLVKRTGEKVFLECVQDMDHENMFWYRQDPGLGLRLIYFSYDVKMKEKGDIPEGYSVSREKKERFSLILESASTNQTSMYLCASSPRVRTSGSSYETQYFGPGTRLLVL.

By frequency in the sample, this clone is medium-sized. The chain couples TRBV6-6 to TRBJ2-1; the D gene is possibly TRBD2 (5 bases). In germline, CDR1 is MNHNY, CDR2 SVGAGI (reference sequence). CDR3 length: 15 amino acids. Trimming stripped 2 bases from V and 2 bases from J, with 10 bases between. Here the CDR3 DNA reads TGTGCCAGCAGTTACGAGGGAGTAACCTACAATGAGCAGTTCTTC. This gives the protein CASSYEGVTYNEQFF.

This chain connects TRBV6-5 to TRBJ1-4, with D uncertain. This CDR3 has 13 residues. CDR1 is MNHEY and CDR2 is SVGAGI in the germline V gene. The germline V and J ends were trimmed by 6 bases and 8 bases, with 13 bases remaining between them. The CDR3 DNA follows: TGTGCCAGCAGCCGGTTGGGAGAAGAAAAACTGTTTTTT. Translating it yields CASSRLGEEKLFF.

Only a few counts were recorded for this clone. This CDR3 reads CASSLYRGTDTQYF. The DNA for the CDR3 is TGTGCCAGCAGCTTATACCGGGGCACAGATACGCAGTATTTT. The J gene is TRBJ2-3, the V gene TRBV7-9; D uncertain. Trimming left V 2 bases short and J 1 base short, with 7 bases between. The CDR3 length is 14 residues. Germline assignment: CDR1 SEHNR and CDR2 FQNEAQ (reference sequence).

The V and J genes are TRBV19 and TRBJ1-1, with 7 bases fitting TRBD1. CDR1 and CDR2 from the germline V gene are LNHDA and SQIVND (reference sequence). This CDR3 contains 14 residues. Unmatched junction bases numbered 6, after V lost 4 bases and J lost 4 bases. The CDR3 here is CASSTDRVGTEAFF. DNA for the CDR3: TGTGCCAGTAGTACAGACAGGGTAGGCACTGAAGCTTTCTTT.

The chain joins TRBV11-3 to TRBJ2-5; TRBD2 matches 9 bases. The CDR3 is 15 amino acids. In germline, CDR1 is SGHNT, CDR2 YENEEA. Trimming cost V 5 bases and J 5 bases; bases outside gene matches: 9. CDR3 loop: CASSLGAGGQETQYF. The CDR3 DNA reads TGTGCCAGCAGCCTCGGGGCGGGGGGGCAGGAGACCCAGTACTTC.

This clone appeared once. The chain uses TRBV11-2 and TRBJ2-7, with D hard to call. This CDR3 has 12 residues. Trimming left V 5 bases short and J 1 base short, with 6 bases between. CDR1 and CDR2 (germline): SGHAT, FQNNGV. The CDR3: CASSRGSYEQYF. CDR3 DNA: TGTGCCAGCAGCCGCGGATCCTACGAGCAGTACTTC.

This chain uses TRBV27 with TRBJ2-7, with D possibly being TRBD1 or TRBD2 (5 bases each). The CDR3 runs to 15 residues. V lost 2 bases to trimming and J lost 5 bases, with 16 bases between them. Looked up from germline, CDR1 is MNHEY and CDR2 is SMNVEV (reference sequence). The CDR3 here is CASSLKGRWVHEQYF. CDR3 DNA: TGTGCCAGCAGTTTAAAGGGACGGTGGGTGCACGAGCAGTACTTC.

V is TRBV18 and J is TRBJ1-4, with TRBD1 as a possible D gene (6 bases). This CDR3 contains 15 residues. Trimming took off 5 bases at V and 6 bases at J, with 16 bases between the two ends. CDR1 and CDR2 from the germline V gene are KGHSH and LQKENI. The CDR3 here is CASSTAQGSDEKLFF. DNA for the CDR3: TGTGCCAGCTCAACGGCCCAGGGGAGTGATGAAAAACTGTTTTTT.

The chain links TRBV7-3 to TRBJ2-2; 14 bases line up with TRBD2. The CDR3 contains 18 residues. Trimming cost V 5 bases and J 7 bases; bases outside gene matches: 12. Germline values: CDR1 SGHTA, CDR2 FQGTGA. This CDR3 reads CASSRPGTSGRSGGELFF. DNA for the CDR3: TGTGCCAGCAGCCGACCCGGGACTAGCGGGAGATCAGGCGGGGAGCTGTTTTTT.

V and J are TRBV2 and TRBJ1-5; 11 nucleotides line up with TRBD1. The CDR3 contains 14 residues. The V gene's germline CDR1 is SNHLY and CDR2 FYNNEI. Trimming took 6 bases from V and 15 from J; bases not matched to a gene: 13. The CDR3 region is CASRSGQGAFFSHF. The DNA for the CDR3 is TGTGCCAGCAGGAGTGGACAGGGGGCTTTTTTTTCGCATTTT.